What follows describes a single TCR beta chain. Its antigen is not known. Deep sequencing aimed at 1 in 200,000 to 1 in 1 million T cells' resolution. Data came from immunoSEQ multiplex PCR; TCRdb stores just in-frame clones and leaves some out. The profile shows roughly 97,000 clones, 60% to 80% of them singletons. This record comes from a study of cytotoxic CD8 clonotypes in ibrutinib-treated CLL. About the research overall: The patients, about a dozen relapsed/refractory and approximately 14 treatment-naive, included about 18 who were IGHV unmutated. Once treatment had gone on for a median of around eleven months, range 6 to 36, response samples were drawn.

Study conclusions and caveats: Against age-matched healthy donors, baseline clonality ran higher and tracked circulating CD8+ T-cell counts.

This CDR3 is built from 16 residues. Trimming took 3 bases from V and 5 from J; bases not matched to a gene: 5. Germline loops: CDR1 SGHTA, CDR2 FQGTGA. The chain has TRBV7-3 and TRBJ2-3, with 13 bases aligning to TRBD2. This clonotype was obtained from a human donor with chronic lymphocytic leukemia. The specimen was PBMCs, collected after 12 months of ibrutinib treatment. Here the CDR3 DNA reads TGTGCCAGCAGCTTTACTAGCGGGGGGGCCGGAGATACGCAGTATTTT. This codes for CASSFTSGGAGDTQYF.